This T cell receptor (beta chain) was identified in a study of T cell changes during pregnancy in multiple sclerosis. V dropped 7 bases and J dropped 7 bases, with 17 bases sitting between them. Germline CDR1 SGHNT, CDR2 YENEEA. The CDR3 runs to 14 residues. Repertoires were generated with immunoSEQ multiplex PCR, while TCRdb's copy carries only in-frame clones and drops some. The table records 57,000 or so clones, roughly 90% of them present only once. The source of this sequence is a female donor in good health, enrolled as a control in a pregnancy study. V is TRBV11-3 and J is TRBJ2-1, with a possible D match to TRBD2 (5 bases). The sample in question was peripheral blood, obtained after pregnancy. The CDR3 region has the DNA TGTGCCAGCACCCTACATGGTAGGGAGAATGAGCAGTTCTTC. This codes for CASTLHGRENEQFF.